The entry that follows covers one TCR beta chain sequence. Its antigen is still unknown. Sequencing used immunoSEQ v3.0 at survey level. TCRdb keeps only in-frame clones here, not all; method: immunoSEQ multiplex PCR. The top ten clones hold roughly 5% of a sample with about 22,000 clones, about 86% of them seen once. This CDR3 has 17 amino acids. This entry comes from a study of long-term antiretroviral therapy in people with HIV. Study results and limitations: Repertoires in HIV (unlike those of controls) had narrower CDR3 length ranges.

The clonotype originates from a man aged 60-69 years with HIV. The material sequenced was unsorted PBMCs, taken 1.3 years after starting antiretroviral therapy. The rearrangement uses TRBV21-1 and TRBJ2-4; TRBD1, the D gene given by the table, was not confirmed from the DNA. TRBV21-1 counts as a pseudogene. CDR3 amino acids: CASSKEVGQDYKNIQYF. As DNA, the CDR3 is TGTGCCAGCAGCAAAGAGGTCGGACAGGACTACAAAAACATTCAGTACTTC.